These T cell receptor beta chains were read from a single sample in a study of vaccination and CD4 T cells after COVID-19. TCRdb redid the calling of the PCR reads with MiXCR, one entry per CDR3 protein. The sample holds around 20,000 distinct CDR3 sequences, over 60% seen once. These receptors have no known antigen. Sequenced: CD4+ T cells from blood, cultured in vitro. These TCRs come from a human donor who had recovered from COVID-19. Both conserved end residues are part of each CDR3. The D gene is left open where the match is weak. Size tells how often a clone was seen (once, few, many) or the class of an expanded clone, and some rows leave it out.

j_gene | d_gene | abundance | v_gene | CDR3aa | CDR3nt
TRBJ1-2 | NA | NA | TRBV5-1 | CASSLVGGVKYGYTF | TGCGCCAGCAGCTTGGTTGGCGGCGTGAAATATGGCTACACCTTC
TRBJ2-3 | TRBD2 | NA | TRBV20-1 | CSASGGGERSADTQYF | TGCAGTGCTAGTGGTGGGGGGGAGAGGTCGGCAGATACGCAGTATTTT
TRBJ2-7 | NA | NA | TRBV10-1 | CASSEPPLHEQYF | TGCGCCAGCAGTGAGCCACCACTGCATGAGCAGTACTTC
TRBJ1-1 | NA | NA | TRBV6-2/TRBV6-3 | CASSYPVTDGRAFF | TGTGCCAGCAGTTACCCTGTCACGGATGGCCGAGCTTTCTTT
TRBJ1-3 | NA | few | TRBV7-2 | CASSLVGPLSGNTIYF | TGTGCCAGCAGCTTAGTTGGGCCGCTCTCTGGAAACACCATATATTTT
TRBJ1-2 | TRBD1 | few | TRBV7-9 | CASSLDRENYGYTF | TGTGCCAGCAGCCTTGACAGGGAAAACTATGGCTACACCTTC
TRBJ2-4 | NA | NA | TRBV19 | CASSKGQASLAKNIQYF | TGTGCCAGTAGTAAAGGTCAGGCTAGCCTAGCCAAAAACATTCAGTACTTC
TRBJ1-2 | NA | once | TRBV7-2 | CASSFGGINGYTF | TGTGCCAGCAGCTTCGGGGGAATAAATGGCTACACCTTC
TRBJ1-5 | NA | NA | TRBV6-5 | CASSYSTGRLFHQPQHF | TGTGCCAGCAGTTACTCGACCGGACGCCTTTTTCATCAGCCCCAGCATTTT
TRBJ2-7 | NA | NA | TRBV6-1 | CASSGGVYEQYF | TGTGCCAGCAGTGGAGGAGTATACGAGCAGTACTTC
TRBJ2-3 | TRBD1 | NA | TRBV20-1 | CSASPGQGVADTQYF | TGCAGTGCTTCCCCGGGACAGGGGGTAGCAGATACGCAGTATTTT
TRBJ1-1 | NA | few | TRBV6-5 | CASSSDSSRRAFF | TGTGCCAGCAGTTCCGACAGTTCTCGGAGAGCTTTCTTT
TRBJ2-7 | TRBD2 | NA | TRBV20-1 | CSARDYQREIYEQYF | TGCAGTGCTAGAGATTATCAGCGGGAGATATACGAGCAGTACTTC
TRBJ2-3 | NA | few | TRBV2 | CASSKDRDTQYF | TGTGCCAGCAGTAAGGACCGGGATACGCAGTATTTT
TRBJ2-1 | TRBD1 | NA | TRBV28 | CASRPDRGGGRQFF | TGTGCCAGCAGGCCGGACAGGGGAGGGGGTCGGCAGTTCTTC
TRBJ2-7 | TRBD1 | once | TRBV7-2 | CASSLRSGTGASYEQYF | TGTGCCAGCAGCTTAAGGTCGGGGACAGGGGCTTCCTACGAGCAGTACTTC
TRBJ2-5 | NA | NA | TRBV28 | CASSPWDNQETQYF | TGTGCCAGCAGTCCCTGGGACAACCAAGAGACCCAGTACTTC
TRBJ2-7 | TRBD2 | NA | TRBV20-1 | CSARLAGGIEQYF | TGCAGTGCTAGACTAGCGGGAGGGATCGAGCAGTACTTC
TRBJ1-5 | NA | NA | TRBV15 | CATSRDLIDSHAGLNQPQHF | TGTGCCACCAGCAGAGATTTAATTGATTCTCATGCAGGGTTGAATCAGCCCCAGCATTTT
TRBJ2-2 | NA | NA | TRBV24-1 | CATSHRALRDTGELFF | TGTGCCACCAGCCACAGGGCTCTGAGGGACACCGGGGAGCTGTTTTTT
TRBJ1-3 | NA | NA | TRBV18 | CASSPGSGNTIYF | TGTGCCAGCTCACCGGGCTCTGGAAACACCATATATTTT
TRBJ2-3 | TRBD2 | NA | TRBV20-1 | CSVPPGLAGVDTQYF | TGCAGTGTTCCCCCGGGACTAGCGGGAGTTGATACGCAGTATTTT
TRBJ2-1 | NA | NA | TRBV7-2 | CASSPPFSNEQFF | TGTGCCAGCAGCCCCCCTTTTAGCAATGAGCAGTTCTTC
TRBJ2-4 | NA | NA | TRBV6-1 | CASRRSHLAKNIQYF | TGTGCCAGCAGAAGAAGTCACCTAGCCAAAAACATTCAGTACTTC
TRBJ1-6 | NA | NA | TRBV6-2/TRBV6-3 | CASSSHATNSPLHF | TGTGCCAGCAGCTCCCACGCCACAAATTCACCCCTCCACTTT
TRBJ2-2 | NA | NA | TRBV11-3 | CASSLQGQRNTGELFF | TGTGCCAGCAGCTTACAGGGTCAACGGAACACCGGGGAGCTGTTTTTT
TRBJ2-5 | NA | NA | TRBV6-5 | CASSYGKRGTQYF | TGTGCCAGCAGTTATGGGAAGAGGGGGACCCAGTACTTC
TRBJ2-2 | TRBD1 | NA | TRBV2 | CASIRDRTGELFF | TGTGCCAGCATCAGGGACAGAACCGGGGAGCTGTTTTTT
TRBJ2-7 | TRBD2 | NA | TRBV4-3 | CASSHNSGGPYEQYF | TGCGCCAGCAGCCACAATAGCGGGGGACCCTACGAGCAGTACTTC
TRBJ1-2 | TRBD1 | once | TRBV18 | CASSPPGTASNLGYTF | TGTGCCAGCTCACCTCCCGGGACAGCATCAAATCTTGGCTACACCTTC
TRBJ1-3 | NA | NA | TRBV10-1 | CASSEGTMGRNTIYF | TGCGCCAGCAGTGAGGGAACGATGGGTAGAAACACCATATATTTT
TRBJ1-1 | NA | NA | TRBV7-2 | CASSLGSFRYTEAFF | TGTGCCAGCAGCTTAGGAAGCTTTCGTTACACTGAAGCTTTCTTT
TRBJ1-1 | TRBD1 | NA | TRBV19 | CASSARLGQAREGNTEAFF | TGTGCCAGTAGTGCCCGTTTGGGACAGGCAAGGGAAGGGAACACTGAAGCTTTCTTT
TRBJ2-2 | TRBD2 | few | TRBV6-1 | CASSRAMGGGNTGELFF | TGTGCCAGCAGTCGCGCCATGGGCGGGGGGAACACCGGGGAGCTGTTTTTT
TRBJ2-3 | NA | NA | TRBV28 | CASSFTRIRGHTQYF | TGTGCCAGCAGTTTCACGAGGATTCGGGGGCATACGCAGTATTTT
TRBJ1-2 | TRBD1 | NA | TRBV11-1 | CASRVRGGSSRYGYTF | TGTGCCAGCAGAGTCCGAGGGGGCAGCTCACGCTATGGCTACACCTTC
TRBJ1-5 | NA | NA | TRBV27 | CASQLVGEGDQPQHF | TGTGCCAGCCAGTTAGTAGGGGAGGGGGATCAGCCCCAGCATTTT
TRBJ2-2 | TRBD2 | few | TRBV6-5 | CASSYSMRELTGELFF | TGTGCCAGCAGTTACTCAATGCGGGAGTTGACCGGGGAGCTGTTTTTT
TRBJ1-1 | NA | few | TRBV24-1 | CATSDTGLNEAFF | TGTGCCACCAGTGATACAGGGCTAAATGAAGCTTTCTTT
TRBJ1-6 | NA | few | TRBV10-3 | CAISDPRGSPLHF | TGTGCCATCAGTGACCCCAGGGGCTCACCCCTCCACTTT
TRBJ1-6 | NA | NA | TRBV6-5 | CASSYRTLSDSPLHF | TGTGCCAGCAGTTACAGGACTCTATCGGATTCACCCCTCCACTTT
TRBJ1-3 | NA | NA | TRBV20-1 | CSAPDLGTGNTIYF | TGCAGTGCCCCGGACCTAGGAACTGGAAACACCATATATTTT